This T cell receptor beta chain is from a study of shared clonotypes between healthy human individuals. CD45RO-negative, CCR7-positively selected cells formed the naive CD8 fraction, excluding terminally differentiated effector memory CD45RA+ cells. Nashville, Tennessee was home to all donors, each a Caucasian adult. Authors' methods: For the immunoSEQ data, sequences were junction-only without quality scores, so filtering differed. Some clones are missing from TCRdb's copy, which holds only in-frame ones; the method was immunoSEQ multiplex PCR. V, J and clone size reflect that table, while D and trimming were determined from the DNA. The sample records about 820,000 clones, 80% to 95% being singletons. Trimming cost V 0 bases and J 3 bases; bases outside gene matches: 9. The CDR3 extends over 16 amino acids. The V gene's germline CDR1 is SQVTM and CDR2 ANQGSEA.

This chain joins TRBV29-1 and TRBJ2-3; 7 nucleotides match TRBD1. The TCR originated in a man younger than 40 in good health. Sequencing was performed on naive CD8+ T cells sorted from blood. Written as DNA, the CDR3 is TGCAGCGTTGAAGATGGCCGGGACAGAGGAACAGATACGCAGTATTTT. This sequence encodes CSVEDGRDRGTDTQYF.